These 23 T cell receptor beta chains were sequenced from one sample in a study of brain metastases from non-small cell lung cancer. Repertoires were generated with immunoSEQ multiplex PCR, while TCRdb's copy carries only in-frame clones and drops some. Of roughly 3,600 clones listed, approximately 87% were seen once; the top ten hold about 3.4%. Material: primary lung tumor tissue. These receptors were obtained from a donor at least 40 years old with non-small cell lung cancer.

The V call is TRBV5-1, the J call TRBJ2-7, with D unclear. Trimming cost V 5 bases and J 11 bases, with 23 bases left between them. The CDR3 runs 14 residues. Germline-derived CDR1 and CDR2 are SGHRS and YFSETQ. In DNA, the CDR3 is TGCGCCAGCAGATCCACGGTTTTTGACCCAGGAGAGTACTTC. Amino acids: CASRSTVFDPGEYF.

The chain combines TRBV18 with TRBJ2-5; possible D gene TRBD1, 5 bases. The ends were cut back, 0 bases at V and 5 bases at J, with 16 bases in the middle. The CDR3 totals 16 residues. Germline-derived CDR1 and CDR2 are KGHSH and LQKENI. For the CDR3, the DNA is TGTGCCAGCTCACCACCCACAGGCAAATCTCTCGAGACCCAGTACTTC. It is translated as CASSPPTGKSLETQYF.

Only one count was recorded for this clone. V gene TRBV19 combines with J gene TRBJ1-3, with D possibly being TRBD1 (6 bases). This CDR3 contains 15 residues. V was clipped by 5 bases and J by 0 bases, with 11 bases between them. Germline CDR1 LNHDA, CDR2 SQIVND (reference sequence). CDR3: CASSLGTNSGNTIYF. In DNA, the CDR3 is TGTGCCAGTAGTCTCGGGACAAACTCTGGAAACACCATATATTTT. The full variable domain, with the rest looked up from reference TRBV19 and TRBJ1-3, is DGGITQSPKYLFRKEGQNVTLSCEQNLNHDAMYWYRQDPGQGLRLIYYSQIVNDFQKGDIAEGYSVSREKKESFPLTVTSAQKNPTAFYLCASSLGTNSGNTIYFGEGSWLTVV.

The genes are TRBV29-1 and TRBJ1-1, with D hard to call. Germline V lookup: CDR1 SQVTM, CDR2 ANQGSEA. The CDR3 spans 12 residues. The V gene lost 4 bases and the J gene lost 4 bases, with 10 bases spanning the gap. CDR3 region: CSVVKGGTEAFF. For the CDR3, the DNA is TGCAGCGTTGTAAAAGGAGGCACTGAAGCTTTCTTT.

Comment on this clone: Distinct nucleotide sequences in the sample also encode this CDR3. The J gene is TRBJ1-1, the V gene TRBV6-5, with unresolved D. In germline, CDR1 is MNHEY, CDR2 SVGAGI. CDR3 length: 13 amino acids. The V and J ends lost 5 bases and 0 bases respectively, with 7 bases between them. The chain's CDR3 is CASSRVLNTEAFF. CDR3 DNA: TGTGCCAGCAGTCGAGTTTTGAACACTGAAGCTTTCTTT.

The rearrangement links TRBV4-3 to TRBJ2-7, with TRBD1 matching 9 bases. The CDR3 is made up of 15 amino acids. Germline assignment: CDR1 LGHNA and CDR2 YSLEER. Trimming removed 3 bases from V and 6 bases from J; junction bases left unmatched: 9. This chain's CDR3 is CASSQEPGQGAEQYF. The CDR3 DNA reads as TGCGCCAGCAGCCAGGAACCGGGACAGGGAGCCGAGCAGTACTTC.

The chain uses TRBV2 and TRBJ2-7, with D possibly called TRBD1 or TRBD2 (5 bases each). The CDR3 covers 14 residues. Germline V gives CDR1 SNHLY, CDR2 FYNNEI. V gave up 0 bases and J gave up 7 bases, with 13 bases separating them. CDR3 sequence (DNA): TGTGCCAGCAGTGAAGCCGGGACCACCCTGGAGCAGTACTTC. It yields the protein CASSEAGTTLEQYF.

This sequence joins TRBV12-3 or TRBV12-4 and TRBJ1-1, with 8 bases fitting TRBD1. Trimming removed 3 bases from V and 8 bases from J; junction bases left unmatched: 5. The CDR3 totals 13 residues. The chain's CDR3 is CASSFLGTGEAFF. The CDR3 bases are TGTGCCAGCAGTTTTTTGGGGACAGGCGAAGCTTTCTTT.

V is TRBV6-5 and J is TRBJ1-3, with D possibly TRBD1 on 6 matching bases. The CDR3 spans 15 residues. Per germline, CDR1 MNHEY and CDR2 SVGAGI. The V gene lost 4 bases and the J gene lost 2 bases, with 12 bases spanning the gap. The CDR3 loop reads CASSLTGFTGNTIYF. For the CDR3, the DNA is TGTGCCAGCAGTTTGACAGGATTTACTGGAAACACCATATATTTT.

J is TRBJ1-5 and V is TRBV30, with no clear D. V dropped 0 bases and J dropped 5 bases, with 11 bases sitting between them. Per the germline V gene, CDR1 is GTSNPN and CDR2 is SVGIG (reference sequence). The CDR3 loop spans 14 amino acids. CDR3 sequence: CAWSVGPLDQPQHF. In DNA form, the CDR3 reads TGTGCCTGGAGTGTAGGACCACTCGATCAGCCCCAGCATTTT.

This chain joins TRBV2 and TRBJ1-4; D possibly corresponds to TRBD1 (5 bases). CDR1 is SNHLY, CDR2 FYNNEI, per germline. The length of the CDR3 is 13 residues. The V end was cut by 8 bases, the J end by 8 bases, with 15 bases between. The CDR3 spells CASFREWGEKLFF. DNA of the CDR3: TGTGCCAGCTTTCGGGAGTGGGGCGAAAAACTGTTTTTT.

This chain connects TRBV5-1 to TRBJ1-1; D is unclear. Germline V gene lookup returns CDR1 SGHRS and CDR2 YFSETQ. Trimming took off 2 bases at V and 10 bases at J, with 9 bases between the two ends. CDR3 length: 11 amino acids. The DNA of the CDR3 is TGCGCCAGCAGCTTAGGAGAGGTAGCTTTCTTT. Amino acids: CASSLGEVAFF.

The chain is built from TRBV6-2 or TRBV6-3 and TRBJ1-5; 11 bases align to TRBD1. Germline V gene lookup returns CDR1 MNHEY and CDR2 SVGEGT. The CDR3 totals 19 residues. Unmatched junction bases numbered 10, after V lost 2 bases and J lost 1 base. The CDR3 sequence is CASSYVGTGGVLSNQPQHF. For the CDR3, the DNA is TGTGCCAGCAGTTACGTAGGGACAGGGGGTGTTTTGAGCAATCAGCCCCAGCATTTT.

V gene TRBV6-6 combines with J gene TRBJ1-6; D unresolved. CDR3 length: 14 residues. Trimming cost V 2 bases and J 10 bases, with 12 bases left between them. CDR1 is MNHNY, CDR2 SVGAGI, per germline (reference sequence). CDR3 bases: TGTGCCAGCAGTTACAGCCCGGGTTTCTCACCCCTCCACTTT. It translates to CASSYSPGFSPLHF.

The chain has TRBV6-5 and TRBJ2-5; D call uncertain. Germline V lookup: CDR1 MNHEY, CDR2 SVGAGI. This CDR3 region has 14 residues. Deletions cut 2 bases from V and 5 bases from J, with 12 bases between. Here the CDR3 DNA reads TGTGCCAGCAGTTACCGTTGGAGCGCGGAGACCCAGTACTTC. The encoded protein is CASSYRWSAETQYF.

V usage is TRBV6-5 and J usage is TRBJ1-3; D is unresolved. Trimming pared 0 bases from V and 0 bases from J, leaving 9 bases between. The length of the CDR3 is 16 residues. Germline V gives CDR1 MNHEY, CDR2 SVGAGI. As DNA, the CDR3 is TGTGCCAGCAGTTACTCGAGGCCGAGCTCTGGAAACACCATATATTTT. It is translated as CASSYSRPSSGNTIYF.

The chain recombines TRBV5-1 with TRBJ2-3; unclear D gene. V gave up 3 bases and J gave up 3 bases, with 14 bases separating them. Germline V gene sequence: CDR1 SGHRS, CDR2 YFSETQ. This CDR3 is 15 amino acids long. CDR3 loop: CASSSLGQETDTQYF. The CDR3 DNA is TGCGCCAGCAGCTCCCTTGGGCAGGAGACAGATACGCAGTATTTT.

This clone was seen only once. The chain couples TRBV19 to TRBJ2-2; D is ambiguous. Germline V gene lookup returns CDR1 LNHDA and CDR2 SQIVND (reference sequence). This CDR3 region has 16 residues. Trimming stripped 3 bases from V and 0 bases from J, with 11 bases between. The CDR3 nucleotides are TGTGCCAGTAGTATTCAAACGGCCGCGAACACCGGGGAGCTGTTTTTT. Its translation: CASSIQTAANTGELFF.

Here the CDR3 reads CASSFDGNTGELFF. CDR3 DNA: TGTGCCAGCAGCTTTGACGGGAACACCGGGGAGCTGTTTTTT. The chain is built from TRBV11-3 and TRBJ2-2; no clear D gene. Germline V gene data show CDR1 as SGHNT and CDR2 as YENEEA. The CDR3 is 14 residues long. The ends were cut back, 3 bases at V and 1 base at J, with 6 bases in the middle.

V gene TRBV3-1 (or the pseudogene TRBV3-2) combines with J gene TRBJ2-7; possibly TRBD1 or TRBD2 for D (5 bases each). Per the germline V gene, CDR1 is LGHDT and CDR2 is YNNKEL (reference sequence). The CDR3 totals 11 residues. V was pared by 11 bases and J by 2 bases, with 10 bases between. CDR3 sequence: CASRGPYEQYF. The CDR3 region has the DNA TGTGCCTCCCGGGGACCCTACGAGCAGTACTTC.

The gene calls are TRBV3-1 (or the pseudogene TRBV3-2) and TRBJ2-2; D gene ambiguous. This CDR3 spans 12 amino acids. Trimming cost V 1 base and J 7 bases, with 4 bases left between them. Germline V gives CDR1 LGHDT, CDR2 YNNKEL (reference sequence). This chain's CDR3 is CASSQAHGELFF. The CDR3 DNA reads TGTGCCAGCAGCCAAGCCCACGGGGAGCTGTTTTTT.

This clone was recorded only once. The rearrangement uses TRBV6-5 and TRBJ1-6; no clear D gene. CDR1 is MNHEY and CDR2 is SVGAGI in the germline V gene. This CDR3 has 12 residues. V dropped 4 bases and J dropped 13 bases, with 11 bases sitting between them. CDR3 amino acids: CASSSDRQPLHF. The DNA of the CDR3 is TGTGCCAGCAGTTCTGACCGGCAGCCCCTCCACTTT.

About this clone itself: The same CDR3 arises from other DNA sequences in this sample as well. The CDR3 spells CASSPDPAGTQYF. Written as DNA, the CDR3 is TGTGCCAGCAGTCCGGACCCAGCGGGGACCCAGTACTTC. The chain joins TRBV6-5 to TRBJ2-5; maybe TRBD2 (6 bases). Germline V gives CDR1 MNHEY, CDR2 SVGAGI. Trimming pared 5 bases from V and 7 bases from J, leaving 14 bases between. CDR3 length equals 13 residues.